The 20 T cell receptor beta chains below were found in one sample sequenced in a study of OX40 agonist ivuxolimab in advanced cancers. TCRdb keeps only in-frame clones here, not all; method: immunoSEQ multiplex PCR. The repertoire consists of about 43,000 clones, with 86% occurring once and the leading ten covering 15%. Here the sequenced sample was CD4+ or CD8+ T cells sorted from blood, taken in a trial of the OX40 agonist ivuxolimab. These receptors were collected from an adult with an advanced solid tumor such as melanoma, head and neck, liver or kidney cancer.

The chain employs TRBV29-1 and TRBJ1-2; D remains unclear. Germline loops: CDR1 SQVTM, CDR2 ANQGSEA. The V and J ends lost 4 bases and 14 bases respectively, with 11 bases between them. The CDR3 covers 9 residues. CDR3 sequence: CSVGYSRTF. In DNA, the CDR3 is TGCAGCGTTGGCTATTCCCGGACCTTC. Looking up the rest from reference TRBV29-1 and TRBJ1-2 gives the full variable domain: SAVISQKPSRDICQRGTSLTIQCQVDSQVTMMFWYRQQPGQSLTLIATANQGSEATYESGFVIDKFPISRPNLTFSTLTVSNMSPEDSSIYLCSVGYSRTFGSGTRLTVV.

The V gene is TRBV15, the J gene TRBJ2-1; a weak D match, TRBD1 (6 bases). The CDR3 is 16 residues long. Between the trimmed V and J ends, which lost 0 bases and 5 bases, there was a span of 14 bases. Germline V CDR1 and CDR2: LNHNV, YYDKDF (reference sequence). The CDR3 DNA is TGTGCCACCAGCAGAGAGATTCAGGGGTCGGACAATGAGCAGTTCTTC. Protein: CATSREIQGSDNEQFF. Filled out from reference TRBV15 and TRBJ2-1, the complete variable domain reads DAMVIQNPRYQVTQFGKPVTLSCSQTLNHNVMYWYQQKSSQAPKLLFHYYDKDFNNEADTPDNFQSRRPNTSFCFLDIRSPGLGDTAMYLCATSREIQGSDNEQFFGPGTRLTVL.

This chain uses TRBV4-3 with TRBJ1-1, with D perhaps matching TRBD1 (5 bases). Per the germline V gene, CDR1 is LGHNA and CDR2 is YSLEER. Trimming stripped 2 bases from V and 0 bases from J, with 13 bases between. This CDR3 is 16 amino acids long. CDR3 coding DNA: TGCGCCAGCAGCCAATCCTCGGGGCGCTTGAACACTGAAGCTTTCTTT. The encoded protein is CASSQSSGRLNTEAFF.

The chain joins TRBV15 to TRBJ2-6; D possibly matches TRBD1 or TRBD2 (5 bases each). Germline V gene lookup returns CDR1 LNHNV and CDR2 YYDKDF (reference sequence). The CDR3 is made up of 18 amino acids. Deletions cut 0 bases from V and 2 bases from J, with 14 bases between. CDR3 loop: CATSRDHEGQAGANVLTF. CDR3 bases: TGTGCCACCAGCAGAGATCATGAGGGGCAGGCTGGGGCCAACGTCCTGACTTTC.

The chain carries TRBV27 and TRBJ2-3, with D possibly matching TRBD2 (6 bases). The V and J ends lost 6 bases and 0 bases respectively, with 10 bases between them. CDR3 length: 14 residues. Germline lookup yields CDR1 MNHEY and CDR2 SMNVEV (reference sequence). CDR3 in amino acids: CASSYGTSTDTQYF. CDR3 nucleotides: TGTGCCAGCAGCTACGGGACTAGCACAGATACGCAGTATTTT.

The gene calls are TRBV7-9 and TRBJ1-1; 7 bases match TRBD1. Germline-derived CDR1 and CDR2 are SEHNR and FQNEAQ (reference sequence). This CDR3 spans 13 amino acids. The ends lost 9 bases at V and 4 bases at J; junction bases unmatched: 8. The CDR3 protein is CASKGGGGTEAFF. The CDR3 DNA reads TGTGCCAGTAAAGGAGGGGGCGGCACTGAAGCTTTCTTT.

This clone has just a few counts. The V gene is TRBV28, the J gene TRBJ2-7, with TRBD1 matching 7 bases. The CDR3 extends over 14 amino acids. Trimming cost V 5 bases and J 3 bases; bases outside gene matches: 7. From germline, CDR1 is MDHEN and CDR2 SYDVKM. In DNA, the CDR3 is TGTGCCAGCAGTATCCGACAGGGCCGCTACGAGCAGTACTTC. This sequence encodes CASSIRQGRYEQYF.

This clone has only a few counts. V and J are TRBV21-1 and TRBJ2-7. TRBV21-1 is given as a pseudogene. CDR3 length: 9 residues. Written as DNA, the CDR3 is TGTGCCAGCGAGCTAGTCAGGTACGTC. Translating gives CASELVRYV.

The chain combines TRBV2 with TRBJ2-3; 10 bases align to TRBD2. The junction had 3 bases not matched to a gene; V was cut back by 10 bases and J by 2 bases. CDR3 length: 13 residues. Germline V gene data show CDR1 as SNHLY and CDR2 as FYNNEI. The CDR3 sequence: CAILAGDTDTQYF. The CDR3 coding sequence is TGTGCCATTCTAGCGGGGGACACAGATACGCAGTATTTT.

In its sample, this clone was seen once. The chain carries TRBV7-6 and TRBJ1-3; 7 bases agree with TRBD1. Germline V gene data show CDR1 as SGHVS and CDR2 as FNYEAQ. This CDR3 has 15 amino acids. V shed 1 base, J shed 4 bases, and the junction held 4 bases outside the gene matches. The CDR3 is CASSLDSGGGNTIYF. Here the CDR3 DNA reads TGTGCCAGCAGCTTAGATTCAGGGGGAGGAAACACCATATATTTT.

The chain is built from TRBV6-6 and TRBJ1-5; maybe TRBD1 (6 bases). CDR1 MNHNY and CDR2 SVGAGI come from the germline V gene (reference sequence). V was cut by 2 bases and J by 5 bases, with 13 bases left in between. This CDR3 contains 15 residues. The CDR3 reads CASSYMDRPDQPQHF. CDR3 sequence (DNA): TGTGCCAGCAGTTACATGGACAGACCGGATCAGCCCCAGCATTTT.

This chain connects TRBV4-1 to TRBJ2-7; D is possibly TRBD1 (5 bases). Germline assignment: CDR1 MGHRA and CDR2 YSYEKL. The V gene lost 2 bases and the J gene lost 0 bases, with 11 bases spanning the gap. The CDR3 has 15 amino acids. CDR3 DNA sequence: TGCGCCAGCAGCCAACAGGGTACGGGCTCCTACGAGCAGTACGTC. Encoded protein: CASSQQGTGSYEQYV.

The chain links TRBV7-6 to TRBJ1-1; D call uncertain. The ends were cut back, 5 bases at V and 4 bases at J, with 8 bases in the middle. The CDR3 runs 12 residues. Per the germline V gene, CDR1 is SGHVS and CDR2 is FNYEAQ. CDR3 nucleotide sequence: TGTGCCAGCAGCCCGATAACCACTGAAGCTTTCTTT. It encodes CASSPITTEAFF.

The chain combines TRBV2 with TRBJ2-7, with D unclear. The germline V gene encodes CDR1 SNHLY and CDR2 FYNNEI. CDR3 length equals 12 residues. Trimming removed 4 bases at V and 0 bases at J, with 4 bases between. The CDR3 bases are TGTGCCAGCAGTGCCAACTCCTACGAGCAGTACTTC. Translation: CASSANSYEQYF.

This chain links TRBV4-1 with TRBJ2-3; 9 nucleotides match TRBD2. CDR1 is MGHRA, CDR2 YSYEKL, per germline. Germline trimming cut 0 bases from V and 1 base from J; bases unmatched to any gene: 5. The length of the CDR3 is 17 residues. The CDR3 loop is CASSQDYWTSGTDTQYF. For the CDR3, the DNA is TGCGCCAGCAGCCAAGATTATTGGACTAGCGGCACAGATACGCAGTATTTT.

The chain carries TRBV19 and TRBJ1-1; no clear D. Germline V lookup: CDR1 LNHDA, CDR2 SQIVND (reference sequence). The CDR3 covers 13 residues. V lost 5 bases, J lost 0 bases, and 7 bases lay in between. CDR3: CASSYTVNTEAFF. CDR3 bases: TGTGCCAGTAGTTACACAGTGAACACTGAAGCTTTCTTT.

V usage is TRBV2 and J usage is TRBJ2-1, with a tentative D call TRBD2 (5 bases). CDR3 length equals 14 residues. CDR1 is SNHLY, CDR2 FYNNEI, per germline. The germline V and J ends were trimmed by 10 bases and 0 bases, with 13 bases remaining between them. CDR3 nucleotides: TGTGCCACCCTTACCGGGGACTCCTACAATGAGCAGTTCTTC. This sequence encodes CATLTGDSYNEQFF.

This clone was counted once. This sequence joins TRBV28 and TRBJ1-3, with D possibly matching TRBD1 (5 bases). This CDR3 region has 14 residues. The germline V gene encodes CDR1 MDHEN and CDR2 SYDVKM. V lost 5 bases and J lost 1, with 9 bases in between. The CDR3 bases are TGTGCCAGCAGTCTAAGGGGTTCTGGAAACACCATATATTTT. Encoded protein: CASSLRGSGNTIYF.

In DNA, the CDR3 is TGTGCCAGCAGCAAGGGGTTATCCAATCAGCCCCAGCATTTT. It translates to CASSKGLSNQPQHF. The rearrangement links TRBV9 to TRBJ1-5; possible D gene TRBD1, 5 bases. Germline CDR1 is SGDLS and CDR2 is YYNGEE. The CDR3 contains 14 residues. V gave up 4 bases and J gave up 3 bases, with 11 bases separating them. Full variable domain (rest looked up from reference TRBV9 and TRBJ1-5): DSGVTQTPKHLITATGQRVTLRCSPRSGDLSVYWYQQSLDQGLQFLIQYYNGEERAKGNILERFSAQQFPDLHSELNLSSLELGDSALYFCASSKGLSNQPQHFGDGTRLSIL.

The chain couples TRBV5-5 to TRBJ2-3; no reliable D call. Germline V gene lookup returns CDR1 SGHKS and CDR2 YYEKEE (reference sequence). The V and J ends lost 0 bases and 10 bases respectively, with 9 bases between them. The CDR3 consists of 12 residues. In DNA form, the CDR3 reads TGTGCCAGCAGCTTGGACCTATGGGCGCAGTATTTT. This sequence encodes CASSLDLWAQYF.